The 20 T cell receptor beta chains given below trace back to one sample, sequenced in a study of PD-L1 blockade in urothelial cancer. Indicated time point: peripheral blood 6 weeks after treatment start. Profiling relied on immunoSEQ multiplex PCR, and the TCRdb table lists in-frame clones only, not all of them. The data contain over 100,000 clones, 80% to 95% of them singletons. This specimen was PBMCs, taken around atezolizumab (anti-PD-L1) treatment. Receptors originate from a man in his 60s with urothelial cancer.

This clone was picked up a small number of times. The chain recombines TRBV30 with TRBJ1-1; TRBD1 might be the D (5 bases). Trimming left V 2 bases short and J 5 bases short, with 12 bases between. This CDR3 is 13 amino acids long. Germline V gene sequence: CDR1 GTSNPN, CDR2 SVGIG (reference sequence). The CDR3 protein is CAWSSGAGTEAFF. DNA for the CDR3: TGTGCCTGGAGTAGTGGGGCAGGGACTGAAGCTTTCTTT.

This sequence joins TRBV9 and TRBJ2-7, with 10 nucleotides matching TRBD1. The V segment lost 4 bases and the J segment 2 bases; nucleotides outside the gene matches: 3. The CDR3 runs to 14 residues. CDR1 is SGDLS, CDR2 YYNGEE, per germline. CDR3 in amino acids: CASSTTGGAYEQYF. The DNA of the CDR3 is TGTGCCAGCAGCACGACAGGGGGCGCCTACGAGCAGTACTTC.

V usage is TRBV7-2 and J usage is TRBJ2-7, with TRBD2 matching over 9 bases. Germline CDR1 is SGHTA and CDR2 is FQGNSA. V lost 5 bases, J lost 0 bases, and 5 bases stayed unmatched. The CDR3 extends over 15 amino acids. CDR3 protein: CASSTAGGSSYEQYF. The DNA for the CDR3 is TGTGCCAGCAGCACGGCGGGAGGGAGCTCCTACGAGCAGTACTTC.

V is TRBV5-6 and J is TRBJ2-5, with 7 bases matching TRBD2. V was clipped by 3 bases and J by 2 bases; unmatched bases: 7. The CDR3 is made up of 15 amino acids. Germline V gene lookup returns CDR1 SGHDT and CDR2 YYEEEE. The CDR3 is CASSSYGTKQETQYF. CDR3 sequence (DNA): TGTGCCAGCAGCTCATACGGGACTAAACAAGAGACCCAGTACTTC. Complete variable domain (other parts from reference TRBV5-6 and TRBJ2-5): DAGVTQSPTHLIKTRGQQVTLRCSPKSGHDTVSWYQQALGQGPQFIFQYYEEEERQRGNFPDRFSGHQFPNYSSELNVNALLLGDSALYLCASSSYGTKQETQYFGPGTRLLVL.

The genes are TRBV6-6 and TRBJ2-7; 8 nucleotides match TRBD2. V dropped 7 bases and J dropped 3; count of bases not matched to a gene: 8. There are 14 residues in the CDR3. Germline CDR1 reads MNHNY; CDR2 reads SVGAGI (reference sequence). CDR3 sequence (DNA): TGTGCCAGCAACGGGGGGGAATCGGTCTACGAGCAGTACTTC. Translation gives CASNGGESVYEQYF.

The CDR3 loop is CASSPRTSAAGGTGELFF. The CDR3 nucleotides are TGTGCCAGTAGTCCGAGGACTAGCGCCGCGGGGGGCACCGGGGAGCTGTTTTTT. The chain employs TRBV19 and TRBJ2-2; 9 nucleotides line up with TRBD2. CDR3 length: 18 amino acids. Trimming removed 5 bases from V and 4 bases from J; junction bases left unmatched: 14. Germline V gene sequence: CDR1 LNHDA, CDR2 SQIVND (reference sequence).

V gene TRBV2 combines with J gene TRBJ2-3; D gene ambiguous. Trimming took 3 bases from V and 4 from J, leaving 8 bases between them. The CDR3 is made up of 13 amino acids. Germline CDR1 is SNHLY and CDR2 is FYNNEI. The CDR3 region is CASSEPSADTQYF. The CDR3 DNA reads TGTGCCAGCAGTGAGCCTTCAGCAGATACGCAGTATTTT.

The rearrangement links TRBV25-1 to TRBJ1-2; D call uncertain. Trimming stripped 0 bases from V and 10 bases from J, with 12 bases between. The germline V gene has CDR1 MGHDK and CDR2 SYGVNS. The CDR3 runs 13 residues. The CDR3 DNA sequence: TGTGCCAGCAGTGAATATGACGCCCAGGACTACACCTTC. It codes for CASSEYDAQDYTF.

In its sample, this clone was seen once. One end of the junction does not line up with germline, which may come from a read error. CDR3 loop: CASSLDTAGDAF. The CDR3 region has the DNA TGTGCCAGCAGCTTAGATACCGCAGGGGATGCCTTC. The rearrangement joins TRBV7-2 to TRBJ1-2, with a possible D match to TRBD1 (6 bases). Germline assignment: CDR1 SGHTA and CDR2 FQGNSA. This CDR3 region has 12 residues.

The V call is TRBV18, the J call TRBJ2-2; 10 bases fit TRBD2. The J segment lost 2 bases and the V segment lost 3 bases, leaving 6 bases of the junction unmatched. From germline, CDR1 is KGHSH and CDR2 LQKENI. This CDR3 has 17 amino acids. CDR3 loop: CASSPLAGALNTGELFF. DNA of the CDR3: TGTGCCAGCTCACCTCTAGCGGGGGCCCTCAACACCGGGGAGCTGTTTTTT. Together with reference TRBV18 and TRBJ2-2, the CDR3 gives the full variable domain: NAGVMQNPRHLVRRRGQEARLRCSPMKGHSHVYWYRQLPEEGLKFMVYLQKENIIDESGMPKERFSAEFPKEGPSILRIQQVVRGDSAAYFCASSPLAGALNTGELFFGEGSRLTVL.

The rearrangement links TRBV6-5 to TRBJ1-2, with 9 positions matching TRBD1. The CDR3 has 14 residues. CDR1 is MNHEY and CDR2 is SVGAGI in the germline V gene. J gave up 8 bases and V 5 bases, and 9 bases lay outside the gene matches. The CDR3 reads CASSQDRGRQGYTF. DNA of the CDR3: TGTGCCAGCAGTCAGGACAGGGGAAGGCAAGGCTACACCTTC.

This clone was counted once. The chain recombines TRBV7-8 with TRBJ2-1; 7 nucleotides match TRBD2. The CDR3 loop spans 14 amino acids. The germline V gene has CDR1 SGHVS and CDR2 FQNEAQ. J gave up 10 bases and V 8 bases, and 14 bases lay outside the gene matches. The CDR3 DNA reads TGTGCCAGCGAGGGTGGGAGCGGGATAGGCGAGCAGTTCTTC. Protein product: CASEGGSGIGEQFF.

The V and J genes are TRBV7-2 and TRBJ2-7; TRBD1 aligns across 9 bases. The germline CDR1 and CDR2 sequences are SGHTA and FQGNSA. The CDR3 extends over 15 amino acids. V lost 2 bases, J lost 5 bases, and 7 bases stayed unmatched. The CDR3 DNA sequence: TGTGCCAGCAGCTTAAGCATGACAGGGGGGCACGAGCAGTACTTC. As protein: CASSLSMTGGHEQYF. The full variable domain, in which reference TRBV7-2 and TRBJ2-7 provide the parts outside the CDR3, is GAGVSQSPSNKVTEKGKDVELRCDPISGHTALYWYRQSLGQGLEFLIYFQGNSAPDKSGLPSDRFSAERTGGSVSTLTIQRTQQEDSAVYLCASSLSMTGGHEQYFGPGTRLTVT.

This clone was recorded once. The CDR3 spells CASSLRLAGVDTQYF. In nucleotides, the CDR3 is TGTGCCAGCAGTTTGAGGCTAGCGGGAGTAGATACGCAGTATTTT. J is TRBJ2-3 and V is TRBV27; 10 bases line up with TRBD2. The CDR3 totals 15 residues. Germline V lookup: CDR1 MNHEY, CDR2 SMNVEV (reference sequence). V was clipped by 3 bases and J by 5 bases; unmatched bases: 5.

The V call is TRBV6-5, the J call TRBJ2-1, with D perhaps TRBD2 (6 bases). In germline, CDR1 is MNHEY, CDR2 SVGAGI. CDR3 size: 13 residues. The V end lost 2 bases, the J end lost 8 bases, and 10 bases lay between the germline ends. In DNA form, the CDR3 reads TGTGCCAGCAGTTACCGGAGGGGCCATGAGCAGTTCTTC. This sequence encodes CASSYRRGHEQFF.

CDR3: CASSPGTRGEAFF. The CDR3 DNA sequence: TGTGCCAGCAGCCCAGGGACACGCGGTGAAGCTTTCTTT. The chain couples TRBV9 to TRBJ1-1; a possible D gene is TRBD1 (6 bases). This CDR3 is built from 13 residues. The V and J ends lost 4 bases and 7 bases respectively, with 14 bases between them. The germline V gene has CDR1 SGDLS and CDR2 YYNGEE.

This clone has just one count. The chain couples TRBV6-1 to TRBJ1-5; 8 bases align to TRBD1. After removal of 6 bases from V and 8 bases from J, the junction contained 3 bases not matched to a gene. The CDR3 totals 12 residues. Per germline, CDR1 MNHNS and CDR2 SASEGT. The CDR3 loop is CASSQQGEPQHF. For the CDR3, the DNA is TGTGCCAGCAGCCAACAGGGGGAGCCCCAGCATTTT.

The genes are TRBV4-1 and TRBJ2-5; TRBD2 matches 10 bases. The CDR3 has 17 amino acids. V gave up 0 bases and J gave up 5 bases; unmatched junction bases: 9. Looked up from germline, CDR1 is MGHRA and CDR2 is YSYEKL. CDR3 amino acids: CASSQDRTSGGGETQYF. The CDR3 coding sequence is TGCGCCAGCAGCCAAGATCGGACTAGCGGAGGGGGGGAGACCCAGTACTTC.

The chain recombines TRBV5-6 with TRBJ2-2, with a tentative D call TRBD1 (6 bases). The CDR3 runs to 14 residues. Germline assignment: CDR1 SGHDT and CDR2 YYEEEE. V shed 4 bases and J shed 1 base, with 8 bases lying between them. CDR3: CASSMGQNTGELFF. The CDR3 nucleotides are TGTGCCAGCAGCATGGGACAGAACACCGGGGAGCTGTTTTTT.

V and J are TRBV30 and TRBJ1-2; D ambiguous. The CDR3 has 16 residues. Germline CDR1 reads GTSNPN; CDR2 reads SVGIG (reference sequence). Deletions cut 0 bases from V and 8 bases from J, with 22 bases between. The CDR3 DNA reads TGTGCCTGGAGTGTAGAGTTCGGTCCCCGCGTTGCCGGCTACACCTTC. Translated, it gives CAWSVEFGPRVAGYTF.